The present TCR beta chain was sequenced within a study of blood T cell repertoires in COVID-19. In the original analysis: It was from reference gene primer amplification that nucleated cell counts were estimated. Libraries were prepared by immunoSEQ multiplex PCR; TCRdb keeps only in-frame clonotypes and omits some of them. V and J calls and clone size are copied from that table; D and trimming were computed from the DNA. The data show under 150,000 clones, with around nine tenths seen just once and 6.5% to 9% held by the top ten. There are 13 residues in the CDR3. Trimming pared 6 bases from V and 12 bases from J, leaving 18 bases between.

Source material: peripheral blood. The gene calls are TRBV12-3 or TRBV12-4 and TRBJ2-1; the D is unclear. This TCR derives from a man aged 50 to 59 with acute or convalescent COVID-19. This chain's CDR3 is CASSLPAPPVQFF. CDR3 sequence (DNA): TGTGCCAGCAGCCTCCCTGCTCCTCCGGTGCAGTTCTTC.